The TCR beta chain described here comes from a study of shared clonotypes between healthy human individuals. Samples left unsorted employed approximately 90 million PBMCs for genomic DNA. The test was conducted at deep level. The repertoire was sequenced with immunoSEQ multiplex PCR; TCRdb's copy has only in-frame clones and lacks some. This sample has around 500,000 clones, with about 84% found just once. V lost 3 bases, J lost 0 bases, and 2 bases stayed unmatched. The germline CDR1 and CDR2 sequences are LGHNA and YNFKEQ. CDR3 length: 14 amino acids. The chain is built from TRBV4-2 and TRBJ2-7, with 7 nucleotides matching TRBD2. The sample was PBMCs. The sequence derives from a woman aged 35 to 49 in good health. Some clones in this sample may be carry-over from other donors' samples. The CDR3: CASSHSGRSYEQYF. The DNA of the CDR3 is TGTGCCAGCAGCCATAGCGGGCGCTCCTACGAGCAGTACTTC.